The clone carrying this TCR beta chain was observed a single time. What it recognizes is unknown. The assay was immunoSEQ multiplex PCR, and TCRdb's table has in-frame clones only and misses some. The sample yields roughly 300,000 clones, roughly 88% seen once. This entry is derived from a study of cytomegalovirus exposure and HLA in healthy donors. Study in general: Both the 120 validation repertoires and the approximately 640 first-cohort repertoires used the same platform, as reported by a later analysis. Overall study findings and caveats: Generally TCR sequences proved uncommon, though certain public TCRs appeared in numerous donors. According to a subsequent analysis, TCR clusters from the first cohort were inclined to appear together in the 120 validation repertoires.

This CDR3 is built from 13 residues. CDR1 is SNHLY and CDR2 is FYNNEI in the germline V gene. V dropped 10 bases and J dropped 4 bases, with 14 bases sitting between them. Specimen: PBMCs. This TCR came from a woman aged 18-30 years in good health and CMV-seronegative. The V gene is TRBV2, the J gene TRBJ2-1, with a weak D call TRBD2 (6 bases). In nucleotides, the CDR3 is TGTGCCAACGGGACTCCCTATTACAATGAGCAGTTCTTC. Its translation is CANGTPYYNEQFF.